This T cell receptor beta chain was sequenced for a study of T cell changes during pregnancy in multiple sclerosis. The method was immunoSEQ multiplex PCR; TCRdb's version includes in-frame clones alone and lacks a portion of them. The sample yields about 110,000 clones, just over 90% seen once. This clone showed up just once. The CDR3 has 14 residues. The germline V and J ends were trimmed by 4 bases and 7 bases, with 12 bases remaining between them. Germline loops: CDR1 SGDLS, CDR2 YYNGEE. This specimen consisted of peripheral blood, obtained after pregnancy. The sequence derives from a female donor with multiple sclerosis, enrolled in a pregnancy study. The rearrangement links TRBV9 to TRBJ1-6, with D possibly TRBD1 on 5 matching bases. The chain's CDR3 is CASSPGLSNSPLHF. The CDR3 coding sequence is TGTGCCAGCAGCCCGGGACTCAGCAATTCACCCCTCCACTTT.